This is a list of T cell receptor beta chains from one sample in a study of blood T cell repertoires in COVID-19. Sequenced by immunoSEQ multiplex PCR; TCRdb stores in-frame clones only, minus some. The sample has 55,000 to 80,000 clones, over 70% seen once. Input material: peripheral blood. Receptors were obtained from a man in his forties or fifties with active COVID-19. CDR3s include the opening cysteine and the closing phenylalanine or tryptophan. D genes are given only for firm matches. Clone size, where shown, is once, few, many, or a class for clones that have expanded.

TRBV24-1	NA	TRBJ2-5	NA	TGTGCCACCAGTGAAACGGGTCTAGGTGGGGAGACCCAGTACTTC	CATSETGLGGETQYF
TRBV10-3	NA	TRBJ2-7	TRBD1	TGTGCCATCAGTGAGCCGTACAGGGGACAAAACTTC	CAISEPYRGQNF
TRBV6-6	NA	TRBJ2-7	NA	TGTGCCAGCAGTTACTACCAGGGAAGGGCCTACGAGCAGTACTTC	CASSYYQGRAYEQYF
TRBV28	NA	TRBJ2-5	TRBD2	TGTGCCAGCAGTTTAGGGCTAGCGGGAGGTGGCGAGACCCAGTACTTC	CASSLGLAGGGETQYF
TRBV6-6	NA	TRBJ2-1	TRBD2	TGTGCCAGTCATACTGTGGCTAGCGGGAGTCAAAATGAGCAGTTCTTC	CASHTVASGSQNEQFF
TRBV18	NA	TRBJ1-2	TRBD1	TGTGCCAGCTCACAGGACAGGGCGGGTGGCTACACCTTC	CASSQDRAGGYTF
TRBV11-2	few	TRBJ2-3	TRBD2	TGTGCCAGCAGCTTCCTAGCGGGGGGGCCGACAGATACGCAGTATTTT	CASSFLAGGPTDTQYF
TRBV6-2/TRBV6-3	NA	TRBJ2-6	NA	TGTGCCAGCAGTTATTCGGTCCGTCTGGGGGCCCCTAGCTCTGGGGCCAACGTCCTGACTTTC	CASSYSVRLGAPSSGANVLTF
TRBV18	NA	TRBJ2-7	NA	TGTGCCAGCTCACCAGACAGCTCCGAGCAGTACTTC	CASSPDSSEQYF
TRBV28	NA	TRBJ1-2	NA	TGTGCCAGCAGTTTAAGCTTGGGAGGGAATATTAACTATGGCTACACCTTC	CASSLSLGGNINYGYTF
TRBV4-1	NA	TRBJ1-5	TRBD1	TGCGCCAGCAGCTTTCCGGACAGGGGAAGAGGGCAGCCCCAGCATTTT	CASSFPDRGRGQPQHF
TRBV19	NA	TRBJ2-3	NA	TGTGCCAGCTTGAATGCGGGCACAGATACGCAGTATTTT	CASLNAGTDTQYF
TRBV21-1	few	TRBJ1-3	NA	TGTGCCAGCAGCAAAGTGGAGGGAATCCCGTTATCTGGAAACACCATATATTTT	CASSKVEGIPLSGNTIYF
TRBV30	NA	TRBJ2-2	NA	TGTGCCTGGAGTGCACCTAGCTCCGGGGAGCTGTTTTTT	CAWSAPSSGELFF
TRBV27	few	TRBJ1-2	NA	TGTGCCAGCAGTTTATCGCGGGGGTGGTATGGCTACACCTTC	CASSLSRGWYGYTF
TRBV5-4	once	TRBJ1-4	TRBD1	TGTGCCAGCAGTCAACAGGGGGTCGGTGAAAAACTGTTTTTT	CASSQQGVGEKLFF
TRBV10-3	NA	TRBJ2-2	NA	TGTGCCATCAGTCCGGGGGCAGGGGGCACCGGGGAGCTGTTTTTT	CAISPGAGGTGELFF
TRBV3-1/TRBV3-2	NA	TRBJ1-3	TRBD1	TGTGCCAGCAGCTTCGACAGGGGGACTGGAAACACCATATATTTT	CASSFDRGTGNTIYF
TRBV7-2	NA	TRBJ2-2	TRBD2	TGTGCCAGCAGCTTTCCCGGGACTAGCGGGAGACTCGACACCGGGGAGCTGTTTTTT	CASSFPGTSGRLDTGELFF
TRBV5-4	NA	TRBJ2-1	NA	TGTGCCAGCAGCTTGGTAGGGAGCTCCTACAATGAGCAGTTCTTC	CASSLVGSSYNEQFF
TRBV7-9	medium-sized	TRBJ2-7	NA	TGTGCCAGCAGCCCCGGGACATCCTACGAGCAGTACTTC	CASSPGTSYEQYF
TRBV20-1	NA	TRBJ1-5	NA	TGCAGTGCTAGTGTTAGGGAGAATCAGCCCCAGCATTTT	CSASVRENQPQHF
TRBV19	few	TRBJ1-1	NA	TGTGCCAGTAGTATGTCCAGGGAGGAGAACACTGAAGCTTTCTTT	CASSMSREENTEAFF
TRBV11-2	NA	TRBJ2-1	NA	TGTGCCAGCAGCTTAGACCGCGAGTCCGGTGAGCAGTTCTTC	CASSLDRESGEQFF
TRBV27	NA	TRBJ1-5	TRBD1	TGTGCCAGCAGATCAGGACAGGGGGCGCGGCAGCCCCAGCATTTT	CASRSGQGARQPQHF
TRBV7-7	NA	TRBJ2-1	NA	TGTGCTAGCAGCTTACGGTACAGTGACTACAATGAGCAGTTCTTC	CASSLRYSDYNEQFF